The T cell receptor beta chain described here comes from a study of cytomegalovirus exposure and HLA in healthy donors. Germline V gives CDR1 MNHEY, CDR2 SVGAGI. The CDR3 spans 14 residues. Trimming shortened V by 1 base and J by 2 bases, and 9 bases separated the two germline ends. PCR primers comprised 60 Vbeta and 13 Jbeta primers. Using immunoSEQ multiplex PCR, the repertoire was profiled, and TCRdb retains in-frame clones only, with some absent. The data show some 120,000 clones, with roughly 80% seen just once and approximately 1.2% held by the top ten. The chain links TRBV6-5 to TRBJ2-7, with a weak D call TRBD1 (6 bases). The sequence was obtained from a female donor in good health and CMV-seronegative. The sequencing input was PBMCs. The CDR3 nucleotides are TGTGCCAGCAGTTACTTCCCAGGGGCCTACGAGCAGTACTTC. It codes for CASSYFPGAYEQYF.